The present TCR beta chain was sequenced within a study of blood T cell repertoires in COVID-19. The CDR3 totals 12 residues. Germline V lookup: CDR1 SQVTM, CDR2 ANQGSEA. V shed 6 bases and J shed 1 base, with 10 bases lying between them. The protocol was immunoSEQ multiplex PCR, while the TCRdb copy is restricted to in-frame clones and leaves out a portion. The table lists roughly 230,000 clones, roughly 84% of them singletons, with under 8% in the top ten. The chain combines TRBV29-1 with TRBJ2-7, with D maybe TRBD1 (5 bases). The source material was PBMCs or T cells enriched from blood (not recorded which). The origin of this receptor is a woman between 45 and 65 years old who had been exposed to COVID-19. The CDR3 region is CSVKGDSYEQYF. The CDR3 region has the DNA TGCAGCGTCAAAGGGGATTCCTACGAGCAGTACTTC.